Listed here are 20 T cell receptor beta chains from one sample, sequenced in a study of cytomegalovirus exposure and HLA in healthy donors. Vbeta (60) and Jbeta (13) primers were used in the PCR. Produced via immunoSEQ multiplex PCR; TCRdb's table is partial and in-frame only. The table lists 200,000 or so clones, about 78% of them singletons. Source material: PBMCs. These receptor sequences come from a male donor in good health and CMV-seronegative.

The chain is built from TRBV2 and TRBJ2-5, with TRBD2 matching over 9 bases. Trimming at V came to 3 bases and at J to 3 bases, leaving 2 bases not matched to a gene. Germline CDR1 SNHLY, CDR2 FYNNEI. This CDR3 comprises 14 residues. The CDR3 sequence is CASSELAGEETQYF. The CDR3 region has the DNA TGTGCCAGCAGTGAGTTAGCGGGAGAAGAGACCCAGTACTTC. The full variable domain, its missing parts supplied by reference TRBV2 and TRBJ2-5, is EPEVTQTPSHQVTQMGQEVILRCVPISNHLYFYWYRQILGQKVEFLVSFYNNEISEKSEIFDDQFSVERPDGSNFTLKIRSTKLEDSAMYFCASSELAGEETQYFGPGTRLLVL.

The table lists this clone with a count of one. The CDR3: CSVEAGAGGTYEQYF. The CDR3 DNA reads as TGCAGCGTTGAAGCAGGGGCAGGGGGCACCTACGAGCAGTACTTC. The rearrangement links TRBV29-1 to TRBJ2-7; TRBD1 aligns across 8 bases. V lost 1 base to trimming and J lost 2 bases; unmatched junction nucleotides: 7. CDR1 and CDR2 from the germline V gene are SQVTM and ANQGSEA. The CDR3 contains 15 residues.

Of note for this clone: One end of the junction fails to match germline, which may point to a read error. The chain carries TRBV7-9 and TRBJ1-1; no clear D gene. The CDR3 extends over 13 amino acids. Per germline, CDR1 SEHNR and CDR2 FQNEAQ (reference sequence). CDR3 DNA sequence: TGTTCCAGCAGCCTCTCGACGGGAACTGAAGCTTTCTTT. This sequence encodes CSSSLSTGTEAFF.

The V call is TRBV18, the J call TRBJ2-5; TRBD1 agrees at 7 bases. The J call is doubtful: the DNA matches TRBJ2-7 better. Germline V gene lookup returns CDR1 KGHSH and CDR2 LQKENI. This CDR3 has 16 residues. DNA for the CDR3: TGTGCCAGCTCACTACTCGACAGGGCCTCCGGCCACGAGCAGTACTTC. It codes for CASSLLDRASGHEQYF.

The chain combines TRBV2 with TRBJ2-5, with 7 bases aligning to TRBD1. V shed 4 bases and J 7 bases; nucleotides not matched to a gene: 9. The CDR3 is 14 residues long. The germline V gene has CDR1 SNHLY and CDR2 FYNNEI. Here the CDR3 reads CASSGDSRVGTQYF. CDR3 DNA: TGTGCCAGCAGTGGGGACAGCCGAGTCGGGACCCAGTACTTC.

The chain employs TRBV7-9 and TRBJ2-7; weak D call: TRBD1 (6 bases). The CDR3 extends over 12 amino acids. Germline V gives CDR1 SEHNR, CDR2 FQNEAQ (reference sequence). Trimming removed 7 bases at V and 5 bases at J, with 12 bases between. The CDR3 DNA sequence: TGTGCCAGCACCCGGACAGTCCACGAGCAGTACTTC. Translation gives CASTRTVHEQYF.

The count of this clone is one. The chain couples TRBV6-6 to TRBJ1-5; 9 bases align to TRBD1. There are 14 residues in the CDR3. The V gene end was trimmed by 6 bases and the J gene end by 10 bases; junction bases not matched to a gene: 10. CDR1 is MNHNY and CDR2 is SVGAGI in the germline V gene (reference sequence). CDR3 bases: TGTGCCAGCAGATTGGGACAGGGATTTTATCCCCAGCATTTT. As protein: CASRLGQGFYPQHF.

This clone was picked up a small number of times. Other DNA sequences in this sample translate to the same CDR3. The chain couples TRBV9 to TRBJ1-1; the D gene is possibly TRBD1 (5 bases). Germline CDR1 is SGDLS and CDR2 is YYNGEE. CDR3 size: 15 residues. Trimming took 0 bases from V and 0 from J, leaving 9 bases between them. CDR3 DNA sequence: TGTGCCAGCAGCGTAGTCGACAGATTGAACACTGAAGCTTTCTTT. Its translation is CASSVVDRLNTEAFF.

The rearrangement uses TRBV9 and TRBJ1-3, with a weak D call TRBD1 (5 bases). The CDR3 consists of 15 residues. V lost 0 bases to trimming and J lost 4 bases, with 11 bases between them. Looked up from germline, CDR1 is SGDLS and CDR2 is YYNGEE. CDR3 protein: CASSVGGGGGNTIYF. CDR3 nucleotide sequence: TGTGCCAGCAGCGTAGGGGGGGGAGGAGGAAACACCATATATTTT.

This clone showed up just a few times. V gene TRBV6-5 combines with J gene TRBJ1-4; the match to TRBD1 covers 8 bases. Per germline, CDR1 MNHEY and CDR2 SVGAGI. The J segment lost 8 bases and the V segment lost 6 bases, leaving 11 bases of the junction unmatched. There are 15 residues in the CDR3. The CDR3 region is CASSRPGQGREKLFF. CDR3 coding DNA: TGTGCCAGCAGCCGCCCCGGACAGGGTAGAGAAAAACTGTTTTTT.

This chain joins TRBV18 and TRBJ2-1, with a possible D match to TRBD2 (6 bases). Germline values: CDR1 KGHSH, CDR2 LQKENI. The CDR3 is made up of 16 amino acids. V lost 3 bases and J lost 0, with 12 bases in between. The CDR3 region is CASSPASDPSYNEQFF. The CDR3 coding sequence is TGTGCCAGCTCACCCGCTAGCGACCCCTCCTACAATGAGCAGTTCTTC.

Note on this clone: This may be a read error, as it is one base from a much larger clone. The gene calls are TRBV7-3 and TRBJ2-3; 8 bases are a match to TRBD2. The CDR3 is made up of 14 amino acids. Germline CDR1 SGHTA, CDR2 FQGTGA. After removal of 4 bases from V and 0 bases from J, the junction contained 0 bases not matched to a gene. Here the CDR3 reads CASSSSGSTDTQYF. The CDR3, as DNA: TGTGCCAGCAGCTCTAGCGGGAGCACAGATACGCAGTATTTT.

The table lists this clone with a few counts. This sequence joins TRBV10-3 and TRBJ2-7, with 8 bases that match TRBD1. V was pared by 8 bases and J by 5 bases, with 5 bases of the junction left unmatched. The CDR3 totals 12 residues. Germline CDR1 is ENHRY and CDR2 is SYGVKD. CDR3 residues: CAIGDRNDEQYF. CDR3 DNA: TGTGCCATCGGGGACAGGAACGACGAGCAGTACTTC.

This chain uses TRBV15 with TRBJ2-7, with TRBD1 matching over 8 bases. CDR3 size: 15 residues. The V gene's germline CDR1 is LNHNV and CDR2 YYDKDF (reference sequence). The V and J ends lost 0 bases and 7 bases, in that order; junction bases with no gene match: 8. The DNA of the CDR3 is TGTGCCACCAGCAGAGAGCCAGGGGGCACGGAAGAGCAGTACTTC. Amino acids: CATSREPGGTEEQYF.

This clone was seen only a few times. The chain recombines TRBV6-6 with TRBJ2-5; 9 bases align to TRBD1. Germline assignment: CDR1 MNHNY and CDR2 SVGAGI (reference sequence). CDR3 length equals 15 residues. The junction had 6 bases not matched to a gene; V was cut back by 4 bases and J by 3 bases. CDR3 in DNA: TGTGCCAGCAGTTTCCCTGGGACAGGGAAAGAGACCCAGTACTTC. Protein product: CASSFPGTGKETQYF.

In DNA form, the CDR3 reads TGCGCCAGCAGCTTGAGCCTAGCGGGAGGCCGGGACACCGGGGAGCTGTTTTTT. This codes for CASSLSLAGGRDTGELFF. The chain is built from TRBV5-1 and TRBJ2-2, with 11 bases that match TRBD2. V lost 1 base to trimming and J lost 3 bases; unmatched junction nucleotides: 8. CDR3 length equals 18 residues. Germline V gene sequence: CDR1 SGHRS, CDR2 YFSETQ.

This clone was recorded a few times. The V gene is TRBV5-1, the J gene TRBJ1-1; perhaps TRBD1 as D (6 bases). The CDR3 length is 15 residues. The germline gives CDR1 SGHRS, CDR2 YFSETQ. Trimming stripped 4 bases from V and 0 bases from J, with 13 bases between. The CDR3 nucleotides are TGCGCCAGCAGCGGGGGACATGCAATGAACACTGAAGCTTTCTTT. Translated: CASSGGHAMNTEAFF.

This chain uses TRBV18 with TRBJ1-5; 11 bases match TRBD1. With V trimmed by 2 bases and J by 8 bases, 8 bases remained unmatched. The CDR3 is made up of 16 amino acids. CDR1 is KGHSH, CDR2 LQKENI, per germline. The CDR3, as DNA: TGTGCCAGCTCACCAGGGACAGGGGGTGTATTGGAGCCCCAGCATTTT. Translated, it gives CASSPGTGGVLEPQHF.

V usage is TRBV11-2 and J usage is TRBJ1-1; D may be TRBD1 (5 bases). CDR3 length: 16 residues. V was shortened by 1 base and J by 0 bases, with 12 bases between the two germline ends. CDR1 SGHAT and CDR2 FQNNGV come from the germline V gene. This CDR3 is CASSLGLAGMNTEAFF. The CDR3 nucleotides read TGTGCCAGCAGCTTAGGGCTGGCAGGGATGAACACTGAAGCTTTCTTT.

This chain joins TRBV7-2 and TRBJ2-2; perhaps TRBD2 as D (6 bases). CDR1 SGHTA and CDR2 FQGNSA come from the germline V gene. Trimming took 5 bases from V and 0 from J, leaving 10 bases between them. The CDR3 loop spans 15 amino acids. The CDR3 is CASSRDFSNTGELFF. The CDR3 coding sequence is TGTGCCAGCAGCAGGGACTTTTCGAACACCGGGGAGCTGTTTTTT.